Listed below are T cell receptor beta chains from one sample, sequenced in a study of T cells in Graves' hyperthyroidism and ophthalmopathy. TCRdb redid the calling of the multiplex PCR reads with MiXCR, one entry per CDR3 protein. This table holds more than 300,000 distinct CDR3 sequences, around 14% found once. Sequences were obtained from blood. These receptors were taken from a woman between 18 and 29 years old with Graves' hyperthyroidism. Each CDR3 is given with its conserved first and last residue. Fields, in order: V gene, CDR3 length, D gene, clone size, J gene, CDR3 protein, CDR3 DNA. D genes are given only for firm matches. Size is omitted from some rows. Given values are once, few, many or a class for expanded clones.

TRBV19	14	.	.	TRBJ1-4	CASSRRLNNEKLFF	TGTGCCAGTAGTAGGCGACTGAATAATGAAAAACTGTTTTTT
TRBV7-2	16	TRBD2	many	TRBJ2-1	CASSLLAGRPYNEQFF	TGTGCCAGCAGCCTGTTAGCGGGGAGGCCTTACAATGAGCAGTTCTTC
TRBV28	14	TRBD2	many	TRBJ2-7	CASTTDGGGYEQYF	TGTGCCAGCACGACGGACGGCGGGGGTTACGAGCAGTACTTC
TRBV7-9	14	.	many	TRBJ2-5	CASSLEVSQETQYF	TGTGCCAGCAGCTTAGAGGTCAGCCAAGAGACCCAGTACTTC
TRBV20-1	14	.	once	TRBJ2-2	CSAKGPKNTGELFF	TGCAGTGCGAAGGGGCCAAAGAACACCGGGGAGCTGTTTTTT
TRBV5-1	15	.	.	TRBJ2-2	CASSFAGDPPGELFF	TGCGCCAGCAGCTTTGCTGGGGACCCGCCGGGGGAGCTGTTTTTT
TRBV7-8	15	.	.	TRBJ1-2	CASSLAQGPFRGYTF	TGTGCCAGCAGCTTAGCCCAGGGGCCGTTTCGGGGCTACACCTTC
TRBV28	17	.	few	TRBJ1-5	CASSFQSYSGRHQPQHF	TGTGCCAGCAGTTTCCAGTCATACTCAGGGCGGCATCAGCCCCAGCATTTT
TRBV7-2	12	.	many	TRBJ2-5	CASSLVGDTQYF	TGTGCCAGCAGCTTAGTAGGAGATACCCAGTACTTC
TRBV3-1	15	.	many	TRBJ2-1	CASSQVGGQVGEQFF	TGTGCCAGCAGCCAAGTTGGGGGGCAGGTTGGTGAGCAGTTCTTC
TRBV5-1	13	.	many	TRBJ1-1	CASSPGTNTEAFF	TGCGCCAGCAGCCCCGGGACGAACACTGAAGCTTTCTTT
TRBV28	16	.	once	TRBJ2-7	CASTSIGVASSYEQYF	TGTGCCAGCACCTCTATAGGGGTAGCGAGCTCCTACGAGCAGTACTTC
TRBV5-1	13	.	many	TRBJ2-1	CASSRRDPREQFF	TGCGCCAGCAGCCGCCGGGACCCTCGTGAGCAGTTCTTC
TRBV6-2/TRBV6-3	18	.	many	TRBJ2-2	CASSTEEPSWENTGELFF	TGTGCCAGCAGTACGGAAGAACCCAGCTGGGAGAACACCGGGGAGCTGTTTTTT
TRBV11-1	18	TRBD1	.	TRBJ1-3	CASSLGPTGPLSGNTIYF	TGTGCCAGCAGCTTAGGCCCGACAGGGCCACTCTCTGGAAACACCATATATTTT
TRBV20-1	13	.	many	TRBJ1-5	CSAHGRDNQPQHF	TGCAGTGCTCACGGACGCGACAATCAGCCCCAGCATTTT
TRBV6-2/TRBV6-3	12	.	many	TRBJ1-1	CASRGRFTEAFF	TGTGCCTCCAGGGGCCGTTTCACTGAAGCTTTCTTT
TRBV6-1	14	.	.	TRBJ1-4	CASSGEGMSEKLFF	TGTGCCAGCAGTGGGGAGGGGATGAGTGAAAAACTGTTTTTT
TRBV30	14	.	many	TRBJ1-5	CAWSVRAGDQPQHF	TGTGCCTGGAGTGTTAGGGCAGGGGATCAGCCCCAGCATTTT
TRBV30	16	TRBD2	few	TRBJ2-1	CAWRSVLAGGPGEQFF	TGTGCCTGGAGATCGGTACTCGCGGGAGGGCCCGGTGAGCAGTTCTTC
TRBV5-1	15	.	many	TRBJ2-7	CASSLATGRTYEQYF	TGCGCCAGCAGCTTGGCGACAGGGAGGACCTACGAGCAGTACTTC
TRBV19	13	.	.	TRBJ2-1	CASSIDIDNEQFF	TGTGCCAGTAGTATAGATATCGACAATGAGCAGTTCTTC